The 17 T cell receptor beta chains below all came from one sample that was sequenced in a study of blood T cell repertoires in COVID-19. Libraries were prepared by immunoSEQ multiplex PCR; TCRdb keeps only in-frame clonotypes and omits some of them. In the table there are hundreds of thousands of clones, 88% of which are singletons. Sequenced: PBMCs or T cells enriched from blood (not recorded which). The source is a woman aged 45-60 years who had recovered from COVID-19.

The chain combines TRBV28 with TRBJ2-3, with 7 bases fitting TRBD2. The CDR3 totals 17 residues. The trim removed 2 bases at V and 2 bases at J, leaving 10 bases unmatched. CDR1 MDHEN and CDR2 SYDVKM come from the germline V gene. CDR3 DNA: TGTGCCAGCAGTTTAGGTCGGCTAGCGGAGCCCACAGATACGCAGTATTTT. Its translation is CASSLGRLAEPTDTQYF. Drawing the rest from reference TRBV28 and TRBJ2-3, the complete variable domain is DVKVTQSSRYLVKRTGEKVFLECVQDMDHENMFWYRQDPGLGLRLIYFSYDVKMKEKGDIPEGYSVSREKKERFSLILESASTNQTSMYLCASSLGRLAEPTDTQYFGPGTRLTVL.

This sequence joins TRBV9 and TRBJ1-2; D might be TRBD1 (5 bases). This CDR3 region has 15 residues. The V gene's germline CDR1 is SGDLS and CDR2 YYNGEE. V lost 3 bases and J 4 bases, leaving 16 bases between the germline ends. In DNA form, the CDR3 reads TGTGCCAGCAGCGCGGGGGTCCGTAACCTCTATGGCTACACCTTC. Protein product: CASSAGVRNLYGYTF.

This CDR3 is CASSPGQQNTEAFF. The CDR3 nucleotides read TGTGCCAGCAGCCCGGGACAGCAGAACACTGAAGCTTTCTTT. The gene calls are TRBV3-1 (or the pseudogene TRBV3-2) and TRBJ1-1, with TRBD1 matching 7 bases. Germline CDR1 and CDR2: LGHDT and YNNKEL (reference sequence). V dropped 4 bases and J dropped 1; count of bases not matched to a gene: 3. The CDR3 covers 14 residues.

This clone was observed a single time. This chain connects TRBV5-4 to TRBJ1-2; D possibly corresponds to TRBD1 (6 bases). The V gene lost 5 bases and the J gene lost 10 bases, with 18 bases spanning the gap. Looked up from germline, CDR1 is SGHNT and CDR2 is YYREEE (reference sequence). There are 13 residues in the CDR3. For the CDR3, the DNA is TGTGCCAGCAGAAATCAACAGGGCGACCTCTACACCTTC. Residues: CASRNQQGDLYTF.

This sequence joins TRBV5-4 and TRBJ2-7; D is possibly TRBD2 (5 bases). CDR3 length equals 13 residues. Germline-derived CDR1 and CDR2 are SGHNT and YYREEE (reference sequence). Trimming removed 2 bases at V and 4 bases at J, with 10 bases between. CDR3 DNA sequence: TGTGCCAGCAGCTTCGGGCTAGCTTACGAGCAGTACTTC. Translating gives CASSFGLAYEQYF.

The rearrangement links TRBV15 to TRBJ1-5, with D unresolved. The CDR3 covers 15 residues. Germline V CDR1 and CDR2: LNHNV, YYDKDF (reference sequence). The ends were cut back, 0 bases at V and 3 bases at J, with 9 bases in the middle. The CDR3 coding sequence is TGTGCCACCAGCAGAGATCGGGGTATCAATCAGCCCCAGCATTTT. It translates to CATSRDRGINQPQHF.

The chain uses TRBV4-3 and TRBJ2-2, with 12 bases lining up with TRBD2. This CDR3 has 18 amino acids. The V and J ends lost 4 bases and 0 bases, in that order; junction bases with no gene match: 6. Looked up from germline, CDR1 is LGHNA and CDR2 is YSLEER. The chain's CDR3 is CASSLGTSGLSNTGELFF. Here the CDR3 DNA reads TGCGCCAGCAGCCTAGGGACTAGCGGGCTCTCGAACACCGGGGAGCTGTTTTTT.

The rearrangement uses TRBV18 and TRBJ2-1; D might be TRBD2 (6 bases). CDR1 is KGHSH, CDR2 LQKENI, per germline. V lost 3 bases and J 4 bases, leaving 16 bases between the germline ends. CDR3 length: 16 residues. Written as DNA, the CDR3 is TGTGCCAGCTCACCTTCCCGGGACTTTACATACAATGAGCAGTTCTTC. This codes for CASSPSRDFTYNEQFF.

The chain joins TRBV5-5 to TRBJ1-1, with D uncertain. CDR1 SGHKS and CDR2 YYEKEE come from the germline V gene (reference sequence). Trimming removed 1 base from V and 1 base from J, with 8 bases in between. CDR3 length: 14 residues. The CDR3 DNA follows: TGTGCCAGCAGCTTGTATGGGCAGAACACTGAAGCTTTCTTT. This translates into CASSLYGQNTEAFF.

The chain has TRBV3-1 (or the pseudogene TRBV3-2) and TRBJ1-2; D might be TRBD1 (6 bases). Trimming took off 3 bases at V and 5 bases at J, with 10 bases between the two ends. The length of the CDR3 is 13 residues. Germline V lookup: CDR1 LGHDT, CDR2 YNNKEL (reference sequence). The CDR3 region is CASSQWTEYGYTF. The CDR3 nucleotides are TGTGCCAGCAGCCAGTGGACAGAGTATGGCTACACCTTC.

The CDR3 nucleotides are TGTGCCAGCAGACAAGGGACAGGGGAATTCACTGAAGCTTTCTTT. Its protein is CASRQGTGEFTEAFF. The chain links TRBV7-2 to TRBJ1-1, with 10 bases fitting TRBD1. CDR1 SGHTA and CDR2 FQGNSA come from the germline V gene. Trimming cost V 6 bases and J 4 bases; bases outside gene matches: 8. The CDR3 loop spans 15 amino acids.

The CDR3 DNA sequence: TGTGCCAGCAGCAGCGGGACAATAAGCAATCAGCCCCAGCATTTT. Its translation is CASSSGTISNQPQHF. The V gene is TRBV5-5, the J gene TRBJ1-5, with a weak D call TRBD1 (6 bases). CDR1 SGHKS and CDR2 YYEKEE come from the germline V gene (reference sequence). This CDR3 is 15 amino acids long. V lost 4 bases and J lost 1, with 12 bases in between.

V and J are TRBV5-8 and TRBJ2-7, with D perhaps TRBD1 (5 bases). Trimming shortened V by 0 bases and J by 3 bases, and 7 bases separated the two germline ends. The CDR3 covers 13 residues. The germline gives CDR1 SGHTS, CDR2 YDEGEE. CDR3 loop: CASSLVRGYEQYF. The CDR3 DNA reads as TGTGCCAGCAGCTTGGTTAGGGGCTACGAGCAGTACTTC.

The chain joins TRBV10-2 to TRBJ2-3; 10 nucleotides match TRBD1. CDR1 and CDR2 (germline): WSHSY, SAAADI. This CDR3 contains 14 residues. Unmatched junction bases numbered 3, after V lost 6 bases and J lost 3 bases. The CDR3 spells CASSGQGVTDTQYF. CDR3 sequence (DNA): TGCGCCAGCAGCGGACAGGGGGTAACAGATACGCAGTATTTT.

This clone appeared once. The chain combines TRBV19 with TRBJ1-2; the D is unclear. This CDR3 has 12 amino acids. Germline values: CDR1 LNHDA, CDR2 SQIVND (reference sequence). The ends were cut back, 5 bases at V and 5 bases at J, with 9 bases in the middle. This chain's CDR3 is CASSPGLYGYTF. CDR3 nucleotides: TGTGCCAGTAGTCCTGGACTGTATGGCTACACCTTC.

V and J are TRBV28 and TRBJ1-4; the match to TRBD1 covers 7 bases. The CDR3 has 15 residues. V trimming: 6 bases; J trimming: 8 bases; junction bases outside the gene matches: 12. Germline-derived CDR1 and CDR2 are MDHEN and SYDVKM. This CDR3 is CASSRQTGPQEKLFF. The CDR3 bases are TGTGCCAGCAGCAGACAGACAGGGCCTCAAGAAAAACTGTTTTTT. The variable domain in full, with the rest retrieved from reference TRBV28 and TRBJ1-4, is DVKVTQSSRYLVKRTGEKVFLECVQDMDHENMFWYRQDPGLGLRLIYFSYDVKMKEKGDIPEGYSVSREKKERFSLILESASTNQTSMYLCASSRQTGPQEKLFFGSGTQLSVL.

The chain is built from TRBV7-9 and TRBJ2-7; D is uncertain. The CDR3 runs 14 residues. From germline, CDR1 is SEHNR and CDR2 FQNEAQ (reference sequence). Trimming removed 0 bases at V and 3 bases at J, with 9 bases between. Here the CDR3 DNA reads TGTGCCAGCAGCTTAGCGGGCCAGGTCTACGAGCAGTACTTC. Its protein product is CASSLAGQVYEQYF.